The source of this T cell receptor beta chain is a study of shared clonotypes between healthy human individuals. Study results and limitations: Naive subsets tended to show greater estimated richness than memory subsets.

As for this clone: The target antigen is unknown.

Generated by immunoSEQ multiplex PCR, the TCRdb table keeps only in-frame clones and is missing some. The sample holds about 2 million clones, around 95% seen once. The sequence was collected from a man between 18 and 29 years old in good health. What was sequenced was naive CD4+ T cells sorted from blood. As to subset: CD45RA+ positively selected.

CDR3: CASSFRLNEQYF. CDR3 nucleotide sequence: TGCGCCAGCAGCTTCAGACTCAACGAGCAGTACTTC. The chain recombines TRBV5-1 with TRBJ2-7, with D unresolved. Trimming took off 2 bases at V and 5 bases at J, with 8 bases between the two ends. Germline V gives CDR1 SGHRS, CDR2 YFSETQ. This CDR3 region has 12 residues.